One sample yielded the 14 T cell receptor beta chains listed below, sequenced in a study of tumor and adjacent non-tumor tissue in lung cancer. TCRbeta libraries were built with three rounds of nested PCR, modified from ARM-PCR. Using its own MiXCR run on the multiplex PCR reads, TCRdb lists one record per CDR3 protein. The sample gives some 93,000 distinct CDR3 sequences, 65% to 75% of which show up once; approximately 20% is in the top ten. The template was RNA from unsorted bulk tissue. Material: lung tumor tissue. Source of these receptors: a man in his sixties with non-small cell lung cancer.

To note about this clonotype: The CDR3 does not end in the conserved phenylalanine or tryptophan, so this is likely a read error. The chain joins TRBV29-1 to TRBJ1-5, with a possible D match to TRBD1 (6 bases). This CDR3 is 11 amino acids long. Germline CDR1 SQVTM, CDR2 ANQGSEA. In nucleotides, the CDR3 is TGCGGCGTTGAGTCAGGGGCGCTCCAGCATTTA. Amino acids: CGVESGALQHL.

Concerning this clonotype itself: This is likely a read error, given that the CDR3 carries no conserved phenylalanine or tryptophan at its end. This CDR3 reads CARSFSEVATGELFS. For the CDR3, the DNA is TGTGCCAGGAGCTTTTCGGAAGTTGCCACCGGGGAGCTGTTTTCT. V is TRBV11-3 and J is TRBJ2-2; D ambiguous. The CDR3 spans 15 residues. Germline V lookup: CDR1 SGHNT, CDR2 YENEEA.

This sequence joins TRBV11-2 and TRBJ2-3; D remains ambiguous. V dropped 5 bases and J dropped 1 base, with 13 bases sitting between them. This CDR3 spans 15 amino acids. CDR1 and CDR2 from the germline V gene are SGHAT and FQNNGV. The chain's CDR3 is CASSQTGLRTDTQYF. CDR3 coding DNA: TGTGCCAGCAGCCAAACCGGATTACGCACAGATACGCAGTATTTT.

This clonotype was detected ten times or more. This chain joins TRBV20-1 and TRBJ2-2; no definite D call. This CDR3 is 15 amino acids long. The germline V and J ends were trimmed by 1 base and 2 bases, with 11 bases remaining between them. Germline V gene lookup returns CDR1 DFQATT and CDR2 SNEGSKA (reference sequence). The CDR3 loop reads CSARASTSNTGELFF. CDR3 DNA: TGCAGTGCTAGAGCGAGTACTTCAAACACCGGGGAGCTGTTTTTT.

Many counts were recorded for this clonotype. This chain connects TRBV6-2 or TRBV6-3 to TRBJ2-7; 7 bases map to TRBD1. The V gene's germline CDR1 is MNHEY and CDR2 SVGEGT. The V segment lost 7 bases and the J segment 4 bases; nucleotides outside the gene matches: 4. The CDR3 spans 12 residues. The CDR3 sequence: CASKETGYEQYF. Written as DNA, the CDR3 is TGTGCCAGCAAGGAGACAGGGTACGAGCAGTACTTC.

Concerning this clonotype itself: One base away lies a much larger clone, so this may be a sequencing read error. This chain joins TRBV20-1 and TRBJ2-1, with a weak D call TRBD2 (6 bases). From germline, CDR1 is DFQATT and CDR2 SNEGSKA (reference sequence). The CDR3 loop spans 13 amino acids. The CDR3 region is CSARVAGSPEQSF. The CDR3 DNA follows: TGCAGTGCTAGAGTCGCGGGAAGCCCTGAGCAGTCCTTC.

Ten or more counts support this clonotype. The genes are TRBV10-3 and TRBJ1-5; D remains ambiguous. The germline V and J ends were trimmed by 4 bases and 4 bases, with 5 bases remaining between them. The V gene's germline CDR1 is ENHRY and CDR2 SYGVKD. The CDR3 length is 12 residues. The CDR3 DNA is TGTGCCATCAGTGCCCAAAATCAGCCCCAGCATTTT. Translated: CAISAQNQPQHF.

As concerns this clonotype: Just one base apart from a much larger clone, this may be a read error. The chain couples TRBV6-6 to TRBJ1-6; D may be TRBD1 (5 bases). Germline assignment: CDR1 MNHNY and CDR2 SVGAGI (reference sequence). Trimming shortened V by 2 bases and J by 7 bases, and 15 bases separated the two germline ends. This CDR3 contains 16 residues. CDR3: CASSYLPGHTNSPLHF. The CDR3 DNA is TGTGCCAGCAGTTACCTGCCGGGGCATACCAATTCACCCCTCCACTTT.

Remarks on this clonotype: As the CDR3 is not closed by the conserved phenylalanine or tryptophan, this likely results from a read error. The rearrangement links TRBV4-1 to TRBJ1-1; D is undetermined. This CDR3 contains 16 residues. Germline assignment: CDR1 MGHRA and CDR2 YSYEKL. The CDR3 sequence is CASSQSAPGSNTEAFI. For the CDR3, the DNA is TGCGCCAGTAGCCAATCGGCCCCGGGTTCGAACACTGAAGCTTTCATT.

With regard to this clonotype: Germline and junction disagree at one end, which may indicate a read error. This chain connects TRBV10-3 to TRBJ2-3, with D maybe TRBD2 (6 bases). CDR1 is ENHRY, CDR2 SYGVKD, per germline. The CDR3 extends over 15 amino acids. The CDR3 protein is CDISVAGTSTDTQYF. As DNA, the CDR3 is TGTGACATCAGTGTGGCAGGGACTAGCACAGATACGCAGTATTTT.

Worth noting for this clonotype: A junction end diverges from the germline sequence, so it may reflect a read error. The genes are TRBV5-1 and TRBJ2-1; 8 bases are shared with TRBD1. This CDR3 is 15 amino acids long. Germline CDR1 is SGHRS and CDR2 is YFSETQ. The CDR3 region is CASSLNRGIDNEEFF. The CDR3 bases are TGCGCCAGCAGCCTCAACAGGGGGATAGACAATGAGGAGTTCTTC.

With regard to this clonotype: This sequence may be a read error, since a much larger clone differs from it by one base. The conserved phenylalanine or tryptophan normally closing the CDR3 is absent here, so this likely arose from a read error. The V gene is TRBV24-1, the J gene TRBJ1-1; 7 nucleotides line up with TRBD1. Germline CDR1 KGHDR, CDR2 SFDVKD. The CDR3 is 13 residues long. After removal of 7 bases from V and 7 bases from J, the junction contained 8 bases not matched to a gene. The CDR3 sequence is CATSRTGVGEAFS. In DNA, the CDR3 is TGTGCCACCAGCCGAACAGGGGTGGGTGAAGCTTTCTCT.

On this clonotype itself: One junction end disagrees with the germline gene, perhaps due to a read error. The chain's CDR3 is CTSSPPRRSSYNEHFF. DNA of the CDR3: TGTACCAGCAGCCCCCCCCGGAGGAGCTCCTACAACGAGCATTTCTTC. The chain links TRBV11-2 to TRBJ2-1; possibly TRBD2 for D (5 bases). Germline CDR1 reads SGHAT; CDR2 reads FQNNGV. CDR3 length: 16 residues.

The table lists this clonotype with many counts. V usage is TRBV29-1 and J usage is TRBJ1-1, with D tentatively TRBD1 (6 bases). This CDR3 spans 15 amino acids. CDR1 and CDR2 (germline): SQVTM, ANQGSEA. Trimming shortened V by 6 bases and J by 6 bases, and 23 bases separated the two germline ends. As DNA, the CDR3 is TGCAGCGTCATAAAACAGGGTTTGAGTTACTCTGAAGCTTTCTTT. Its protein is CSVIKQGLSYSEAFF. The full variable domain, in which reference TRBV29-1 and TRBJ1-1 provide the parts outside the CDR3, is SAVISQKPSRDICQRGTSLTIQCQVDSQVTMMFWYRQQPGQSLTLIATANQGSEATYESGFVIDKFPISRPNLTFSTLTVSNMSPEDSSIYLCSVIKQGLSYSEAFFGQGTRLTVV.